This TCR beta chain was documented in a study of identical twins. Findings and caveats of the study: Out-of-frame alpha sequences shared by twins showed excess low generation probability.

Germline CDR1 SGHTA, CDR2 FQGNSA. This CDR3 region has 14 residues. The V end was cut by 1 base, the J end by 6 bases, with 13 bases between. TCRdb called the 5' RACE reads again in MiXCR, with one record for every CDR3 protein. The data hold roughly 570,000 distinct CDR3 sequences, with 7.5% to 10% observed a single time. This clonotype has just a few counts. Its antigen remains unknown. The sample was also linked to a second study, of yellow fever vaccine responses in identical twins.

The sequencing sample was made of PBMCs. V usage is TRBV7-2 and J usage is TRBJ2-7, with D unresolved. This receptor was taken from a woman between 18 and 29 years old in good health. CDR3 bases: TGTGCCAGCAGCTTAGAGGATTCGGTAATCGAGCAGTACTTC. Translating gives CASSLEDSVIEQYF.